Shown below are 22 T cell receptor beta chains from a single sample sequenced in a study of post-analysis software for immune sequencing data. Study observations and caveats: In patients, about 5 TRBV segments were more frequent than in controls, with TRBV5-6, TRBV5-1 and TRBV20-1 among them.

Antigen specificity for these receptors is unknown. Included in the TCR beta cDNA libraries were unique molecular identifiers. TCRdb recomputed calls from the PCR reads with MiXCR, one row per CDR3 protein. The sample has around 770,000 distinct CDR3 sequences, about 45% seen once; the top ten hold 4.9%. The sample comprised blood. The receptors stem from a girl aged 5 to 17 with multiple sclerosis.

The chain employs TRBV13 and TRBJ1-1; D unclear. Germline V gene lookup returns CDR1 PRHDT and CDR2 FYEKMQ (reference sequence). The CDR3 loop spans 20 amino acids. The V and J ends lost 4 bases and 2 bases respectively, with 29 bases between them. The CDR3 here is CASSSTPGFLGRYLNTEAFF. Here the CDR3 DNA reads TGTGCCAGCAGCTCAACACCGGGGTTCCTCGGCAGATACTTAAACACTGAAGCTTTCTTT.

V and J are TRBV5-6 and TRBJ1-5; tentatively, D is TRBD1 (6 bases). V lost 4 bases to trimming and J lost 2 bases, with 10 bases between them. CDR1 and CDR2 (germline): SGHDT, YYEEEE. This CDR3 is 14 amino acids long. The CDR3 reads CASSTGQRNQPQHF. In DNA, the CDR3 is TGTGCCAGCAGCACCGGACAGCGCAATCAGCCCCAGCATTTT.

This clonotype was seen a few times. The CDR3: CASSLTPQGSNYGYTF. The CDR3 DNA follows: TGCGCCAGCAGCTTGACTCCACAGGGCTCTAACTATGGCTACACCTTC. The chain couples TRBV5-1 to TRBJ1-2, with D perhaps matching TRBD1 (6 bases). Trimming stripped 1 base from V and 0 bases from J, with 13 bases between. The germline V gene has CDR1 SGHRS and CDR2 YFSETQ. The CDR3 covers 16 residues.

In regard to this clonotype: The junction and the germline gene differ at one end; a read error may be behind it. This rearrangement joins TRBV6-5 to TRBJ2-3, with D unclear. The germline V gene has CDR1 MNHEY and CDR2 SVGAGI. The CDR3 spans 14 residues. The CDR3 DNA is TGTGCCAGCAGCTACTTCCCTCAATCAGATACGCAGTATTTT. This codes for CASSYFPQSDTQYF.

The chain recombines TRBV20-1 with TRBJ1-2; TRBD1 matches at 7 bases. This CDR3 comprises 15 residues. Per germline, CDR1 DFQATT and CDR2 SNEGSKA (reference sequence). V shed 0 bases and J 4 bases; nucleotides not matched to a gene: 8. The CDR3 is CSARDLSGGSYGYTF. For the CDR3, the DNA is TGCAGTGCTAGAGATCTCTCAGGGGGAAGCTATGGCTACACCTTC.

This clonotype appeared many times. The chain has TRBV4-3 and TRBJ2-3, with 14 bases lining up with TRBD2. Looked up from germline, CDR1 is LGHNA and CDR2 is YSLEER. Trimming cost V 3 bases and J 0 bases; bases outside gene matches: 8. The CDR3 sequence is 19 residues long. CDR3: CASSQAGLAGGSSTDTQYF. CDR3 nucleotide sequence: TGCGCCAGCAGCCAGGCAGGACTAGCGGGAGGTTCTAGCACAGATACGCAGTATTTT.

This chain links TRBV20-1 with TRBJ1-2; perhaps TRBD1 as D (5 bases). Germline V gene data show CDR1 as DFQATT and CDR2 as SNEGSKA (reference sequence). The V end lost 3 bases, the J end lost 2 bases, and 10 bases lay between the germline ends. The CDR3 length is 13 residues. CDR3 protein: CSASQGLNYGYTF. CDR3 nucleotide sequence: TGCAGTGCTAGCCAGGGATTGAACTATGGCTACACCTTC.

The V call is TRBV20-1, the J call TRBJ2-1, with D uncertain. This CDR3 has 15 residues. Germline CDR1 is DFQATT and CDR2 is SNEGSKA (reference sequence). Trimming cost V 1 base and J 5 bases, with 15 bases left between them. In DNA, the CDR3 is TGCAGTGCTAGAGGTCTGGCCCGAACTGACAATGAGCAGTTCTTC. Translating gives CSARGLARTDNEQFF.

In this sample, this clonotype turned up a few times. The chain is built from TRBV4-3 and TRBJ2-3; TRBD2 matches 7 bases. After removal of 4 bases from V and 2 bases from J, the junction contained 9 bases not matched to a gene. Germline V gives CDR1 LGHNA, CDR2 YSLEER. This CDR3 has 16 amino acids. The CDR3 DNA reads TGCGCCAGCAGCCCTGGGGAACTAGCGCCCACAGATACGCAGTATTTT. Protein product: CASSPGELAPTDTQYF.

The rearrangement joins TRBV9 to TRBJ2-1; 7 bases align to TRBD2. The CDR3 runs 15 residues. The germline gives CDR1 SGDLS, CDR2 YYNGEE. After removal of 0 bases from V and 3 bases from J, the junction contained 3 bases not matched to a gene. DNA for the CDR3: TGTGCCAGCAGCGTAGAGGCGGGAGTCTACAATGAGCAGTTCTTC. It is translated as CASSVEAGVYNEQFF. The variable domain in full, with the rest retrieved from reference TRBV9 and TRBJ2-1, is DSGVTQTPKHLITATGQRVTLRCSPRSGDLSVYWYQQSLDQGLQFLIQYYNGEERAKGNILERFSAQQFPDLHSELNLSSLELGDSALYFCASSVEAGVYNEQFFGPGTRLTVL.

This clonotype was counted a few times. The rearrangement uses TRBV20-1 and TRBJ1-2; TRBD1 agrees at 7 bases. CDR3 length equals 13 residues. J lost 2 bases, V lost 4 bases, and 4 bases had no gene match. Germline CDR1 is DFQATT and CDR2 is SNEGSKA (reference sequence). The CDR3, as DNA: TGCAGTGCTATACAGGGGATGAACTATGGCTACACCTTC. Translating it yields CSAIQGMNYGYTF.

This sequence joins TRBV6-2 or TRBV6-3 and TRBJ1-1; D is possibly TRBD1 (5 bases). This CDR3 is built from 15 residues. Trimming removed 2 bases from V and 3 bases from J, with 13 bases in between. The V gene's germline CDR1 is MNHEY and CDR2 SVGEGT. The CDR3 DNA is TGTGCCAGCAGTTACCGGGCAGGGACGTACACTGAAGCTTTCTTT. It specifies CASSYRAGTYTEAFF.

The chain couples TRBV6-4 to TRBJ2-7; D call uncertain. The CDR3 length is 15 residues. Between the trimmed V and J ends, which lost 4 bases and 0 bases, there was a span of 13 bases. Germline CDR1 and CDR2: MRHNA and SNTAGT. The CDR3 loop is CASSADFGSSYEQYF. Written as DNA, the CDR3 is TGTGCCAGCAGTGCAGACTTTGGAAGCTCCTACGAGCAGTACTTC.

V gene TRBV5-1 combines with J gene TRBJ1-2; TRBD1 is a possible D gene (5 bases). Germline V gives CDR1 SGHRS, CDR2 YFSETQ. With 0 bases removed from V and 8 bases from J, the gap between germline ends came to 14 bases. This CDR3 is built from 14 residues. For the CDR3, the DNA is TGCGCCAGCAGCTTGGGGGGGACCGACTCGGGCTACACCTTC. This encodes CASSLGGTDSGYTF.

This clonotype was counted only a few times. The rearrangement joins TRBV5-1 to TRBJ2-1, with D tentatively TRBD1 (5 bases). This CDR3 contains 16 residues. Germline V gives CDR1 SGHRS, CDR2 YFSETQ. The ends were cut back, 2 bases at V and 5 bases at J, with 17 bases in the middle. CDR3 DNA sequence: TGCGCCAGCAGCTTTTGGGGCGGCCTAGGGAACAATGAGCAGTTCTTC. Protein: CASSFWGGLGNNEQFF.

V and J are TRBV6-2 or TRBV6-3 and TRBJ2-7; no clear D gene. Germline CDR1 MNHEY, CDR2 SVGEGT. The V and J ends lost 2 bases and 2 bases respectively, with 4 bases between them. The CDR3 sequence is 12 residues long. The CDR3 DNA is TGTGCCAGCAGTTACCCAGCCTACGAGCAGTACTTC. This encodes CASSYPAYEQYF.

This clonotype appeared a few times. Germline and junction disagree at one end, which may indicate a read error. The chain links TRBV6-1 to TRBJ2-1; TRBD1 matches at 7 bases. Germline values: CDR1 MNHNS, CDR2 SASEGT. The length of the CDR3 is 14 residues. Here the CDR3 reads CASKGGPSNNEQFF. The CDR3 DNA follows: TGTGCCAGCAAAGGGGGCCCCTCCAACAATGAGCAGTTCTTC.

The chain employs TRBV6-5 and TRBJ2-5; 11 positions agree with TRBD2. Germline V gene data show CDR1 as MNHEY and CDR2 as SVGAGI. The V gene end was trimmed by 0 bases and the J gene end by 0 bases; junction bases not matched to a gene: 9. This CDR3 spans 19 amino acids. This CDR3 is CASSYSNSGTSGYQETQYF. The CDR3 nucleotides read TGTGCCAGCAGTTACTCGAACAGCGGGACTAGCGGCTACCAAGAGACCCAGTACTTC.

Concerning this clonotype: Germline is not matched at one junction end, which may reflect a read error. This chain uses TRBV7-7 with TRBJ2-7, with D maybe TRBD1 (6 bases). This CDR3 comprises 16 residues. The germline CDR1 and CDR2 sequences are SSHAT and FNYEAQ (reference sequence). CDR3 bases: TGTGCTAGCAGCTTAACCCCACGCTACCCAGGGGACGAGCAGTACTTC. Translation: CASSLTPRYPGDEQYF. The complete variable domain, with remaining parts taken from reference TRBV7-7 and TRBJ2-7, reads GAGVSQSPRYKVTKRGQDVTLRCDPISSHATLYWYQQALGQGPEFLTYFNYEAQPDKSGLPSDRFSAERPEGSISTLTIQRTEQRDSAMYRCASSLTPRYPGDEQYFGPGTRLTVT.

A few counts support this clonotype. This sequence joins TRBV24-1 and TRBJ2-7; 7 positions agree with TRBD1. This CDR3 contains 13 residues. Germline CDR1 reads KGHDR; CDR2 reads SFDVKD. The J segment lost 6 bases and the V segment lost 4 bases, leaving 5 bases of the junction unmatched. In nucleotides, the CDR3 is TGTGCCACCAGTGACCCGACAGGGCGCGAGCAGTACTTC. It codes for CATSDPTGREQYF.

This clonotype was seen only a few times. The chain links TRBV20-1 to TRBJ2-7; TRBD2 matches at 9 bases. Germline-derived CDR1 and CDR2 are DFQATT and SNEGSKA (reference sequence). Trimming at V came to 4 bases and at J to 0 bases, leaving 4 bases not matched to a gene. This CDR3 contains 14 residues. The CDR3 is CSANLAGVSYEQYF. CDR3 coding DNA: TGCAGTGCTAATTTAGCGGGAGTCTCCTACGAGCAGTACTTC.

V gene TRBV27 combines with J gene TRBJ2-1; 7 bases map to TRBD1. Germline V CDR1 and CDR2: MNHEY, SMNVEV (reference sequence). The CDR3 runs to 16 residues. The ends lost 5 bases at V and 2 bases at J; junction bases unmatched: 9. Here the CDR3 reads CASSRSTGATYNEQFF. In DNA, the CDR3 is TGTGCCAGCAGTCGGAGCACAGGGGCGACCTACAATGAGCAGTTCTTC.